Each of the 27 T cell receptor beta chains below was sequenced from the same sample in a study of CD8 T cells in Susac syndrome. RNA totalling roughly 0.45 to 1 ug underwent reverse transcription with random hexamers. TCRdb re-called the immunoSEQ multiplex PCR reads through MiXCR, storing one row per CDR3 protein. The table records around 200,000 distinct CDR3 sequences, roughly 94% of them present only once. The sequencing sample was made of CD4+ T cells from PBMCs. All receptors come from a human donor with multiple sclerosis.

The V gene is TRBV5-6, the J gene TRBJ2-7; D gene unclear. This CDR3 has 12 residues. Looked up from germline, CDR1 is SGHDT and CDR2 is YYEEEE. Trimming stripped 0 bases from V and 2 bases from J, with 3 bases between. The CDR3: CASSLAAYEQYV. CDR3 DNA: TGTGCCAGCAGCTTGGCCGCCTACGAGCAGTACGTC.

The chain employs TRBV9 and TRBJ2-3, with D possibly being TRBD1 or TRBD2 (7 bases each). Germline-derived CDR1 and CDR2 are SGDLS and YYNGEE. CDR3 length: 16 amino acids. V was trimmed by 4 bases and J by 4 bases, leaving 19 bases between them. In DNA, the CDR3 is TGTGCCAGCAGCACCAGGGGGGGAATAACTCCAGATACGCAGTATTTT. Its protein product is CASSTRGGITPDTQYF.

V gene TRBV3-1 combines with J gene TRBJ1-2; no clear D. The length of the CDR3 is 13 residues. CDR1 and CDR2 (germline): LGHDT, YNNKEL (reference sequence). V dropped 1 base and J dropped 3 bases, with 6 bases sitting between them. This chain's CDR3 is CASSQAVDYGYTF. The CDR3 bases are TGTGCCAGCAGCCAAGCAGTTGACTATGGCTACACCTTC.

The CDR3 loop reads CASSPSGGTSGNTIYF. CDR3 coding DNA: TGTGCCAGCAGCCCCTCAGGGGGGACCTCTGGAAACACCATATATTTT. The rearrangement uses TRBV7-3 and TRBJ1-3; 7 bases are a match to TRBD1. In germline, CDR1 is SGHTA, CDR2 FQGTGA. The CDR3 sequence is 16 residues long. After removal of 5 bases from V and 0 bases from J, the junction contained 7 bases not matched to a gene.

This chain links TRBV5-4 with TRBJ1-1; 7 bases map to TRBD1. The CDR3 extends over 15 amino acids. Germline V gene sequence: CDR1 SGHNT, CDR2 YYREEE (reference sequence). V was clipped by 2 bases and J by 5 bases; unmatched bases: 9. The CDR3 DNA reads as TGTGCCAGCAGCTTACGACAGGGACTGGGGACTGAAGCTTTCTTT. Its protein is CASSLRQGLGTEAFF.

This clonotype was recorded once. The chain has TRBV30 and TRBJ1-6; TRBD1 might be the D (5 bases). V gave up 3 bases and J gave up 4 bases, with 10 bases separating them. CDR3 length: 14 amino acids. Germline V gene lookup returns CDR1 GTSNPN and CDR2 SVGIG (reference sequence). CDR3 sequence: CAWSLRQYNSPLHF. The CDR3 bases are TGTGCCTGGAGCCTACGACAGTATAATTCACCCCTCCACTTT.

The V and J genes are TRBV18 and TRBJ2-1; the match to TRBD1 covers 9 bases. J was trimmed by 6 bases and V by 3 bases; bases with no gene match: 6. The CDR3 totals 15 residues. The germline CDR1 and CDR2 sequences are KGHSH and LQKENI. CDR3 region: CASSPRTGEGNEQFF. The DNA for the CDR3 is TGTGCCAGCTCACCGCGGACAGGGGAAGGCAATGAGCAGTTCTTC. Based on the CDR3 plus reference TRBV18 and TRBJ2-1, the full variable domain is NAGVMQNPRHLVRRRGQEARLRCSPMKGHSHVYWYRQLPEEGLKFMVYLQKENIIDESGMPKERFSAEFPKEGPSILRIQQVVRGDSAAYFCASSPRTGEGNEQFFGPGTRLTVL.

This clonotype has a single count. The chain is built from TRBV12-3 or TRBV12-4 and TRBJ1-1; no clear D. V lost 6 bases and J 5 bases, leaving 10 bases between the germline ends. This CDR3 has 12 residues. CDR3: CASSKGWTEAFF. The CDR3 DNA reads as TGTGCCAGCAGCAAGGGTTGGACTGAAGCTTTCTTT.

The V and J genes are TRBV6-5 and TRBJ2-7; 7 bases align to TRBD1. The CDR3 totals 15 residues. CDR1 and CDR2 (germline): MNHEY, SVGAGI. V shed 6 bases and J 3 bases; nucleotides not matched to a gene: 11. The CDR3 DNA is TGTGCCAGCAGGCAAGACCGGGACAGAAGCTACGAGCAGTACGTC. Protein product: CASRQDRDRSYEQYV.

The chain has TRBV30 and TRBJ2-2, with D hard to call. The CDR3 totals 15 residues. V lost 2 bases, J lost 6 bases, and 16 bases lay in between. The germline CDR1 and CDR2 sequences are GTSNPN and SVGIG (reference sequence). The CDR3 nucleotides are TGTGCCTGGAGTATCGGTGACTGGGTGGCCGGGGAGCTGTTTTTT. The encoded protein is CAWSIGDWVAGELFF.

This clonotype appeared once. V is TRBV30 and J is TRBJ2-7, with 8 bases matching TRBD1. This CDR3 is 16 amino acids long. Germline CDR1 is GTSNPN and CDR2 is SVGIG (reference sequence). Trimming cost V 3 bases and J 3 bases; bases outside gene matches: 13. CDR3 region: CAWRGNPGQGNYEQYF. CDR3 nucleotide sequence: TGTGCCTGGAGAGGGAATCCTGGACAGGGAAACTACGAGCAGTACTTC.

This rearrangement joins TRBV5-4 to TRBJ2-2; D possibly corresponds to TRBD1 (5 bases). This CDR3 spans 14 amino acids. CDR1 and CDR2 from the germline V gene are SGHNT and YYREEE (reference sequence). Trimming pared 4 bases from V and 2 bases from J, leaving 9 bases between. CDR3 amino acids: CASSHRKNTGELFF. Here the CDR3 DNA reads TGTGCCAGCAGCCACAGGAAAAACACCGGGGAGCTGTTTTTT.

The chain links TRBV7-8 to TRBJ1-6, with D tentatively TRBD1 (5 bases). This CDR3 is 17 amino acids long. Germline V CDR1 and CDR2: SGHVS, FQNEAQ. The germline V and J ends were trimmed by 2 bases and 4 bases, with 15 bases remaining between them. The CDR3 DNA reads TGTGCCAGCAGCTTAATAGGCAGGGCAATGTATAATTCACCCCTCCACTTT. It is translated as CASSLIGRAMYNSPLHF. Using reference TRBV7-8 and TRBJ1-6 for the parts outside the CDR3, the full variable domain is GAGVSQSPRYKVAKRGQDVALRCDPISGHVSLFWYQQALGQGPEFLTYFQNEAQLDKSGLPSDRFFAERPEGSVSTLKIQRTQQEDSAVYLCASSLIGRAMYNSPLHFGNGTRLTVT.

This clonotype was recorded only once. V gene TRBV20-1 combines with J gene TRBJ2-4, with TRBD1 identical over 7 bases. The CDR3 length is 13 residues. The trim removed 1 base at V and 5 bases at J, leaving 2 bases unmatched. CDR1 DFQATT and CDR2 SNEGSKA come from the germline V gene (reference sequence). CDR3 region: CSARVGTENIQYF. The CDR3, as DNA: TGCAGTGCTAGAGTGGGGACAGAAAACATTCAGTACTTC.

The chain carries TRBV7-3 and TRBJ1-6; no clear D gene. Germline V lookup: CDR1 SGHTA, CDR2 FQGTGA. The CDR3 contains 14 residues. Trimming left V 4 bases short and J 7 bases short, with 11 bases between. CDR3 region: CASSSDGKNSPLHF. As DNA, the CDR3 is TGTGCCAGCAGCTCGGACGGGAAGAATTCACCCCTCCACTTT.

The J gene is TRBJ2-7, the V gene TRBV9; 7 nucleotides match TRBD2. Losses at the gene ends were 3 bases for V and 6 bases for J; bases not matched to a gene: 6. Germline V gives CDR1 SGDLS, CDR2 YYNGEE. This CDR3 region has 13 residues. The CDR3 sequence: CASSAGGKGEQYF. The DNA of the CDR3 is TGTGCCAGCAGCGCGGGGGGTAAGGGCGAGCAGTACTTC. Supplemented by reference TRBV9 and TRBJ2-7, the full variable domain reads DSGVTQTPKHLITATGQRVTLRCSPRSGDLSVYWYQQSLDQGLQFLIQYYNGEERAKGNILERFSAQQFPDLHSELNLSSLELGDSALYFCASSAGGKGEQYFGPGTRLTVT.

The rearrangement joins TRBV6-2 or TRBV6-3 to TRBJ2-5; D might be TRBD1 (6 bases). This CDR3 spans 14 amino acids. Germline lookup yields CDR1 MNHEY and CDR2 SVGEGT. The V gene lost 7 bases and the J gene lost 0 bases, with 12 bases spanning the gap. The CDR3 DNA follows: TGTGCCAGCAATGATAGGGGGAACCAAGAGACCCAGTACTTC. Translated: CASNDRGNQETQYF.

The rearrangement uses TRBV5-1 and TRBJ2-7; 7 bases align to TRBD2. J was trimmed by 1 base and V by 0 bases; bases with no gene match: 13. Germline V gives CDR1 SGHRS, CDR2 YFSETQ. The CDR3 runs 18 residues. The CDR3 nucleotides read TGCGCCAGCAGCTTGGCCCCGGGAGGACTAACAACTTCCTACGAGCAGTACTTC. It codes for CASSLAPGGLTTSYEQYF.

The chain uses TRBV6-5 and TRBJ2-5, with D perhaps being TRBD1 or TRBD2 (5 bases each). This CDR3 has 15 residues. The V and J ends lost 3 bases and 5 bases respectively, with 16 bases between them. CDR1 and CDR2 from the germline V gene are MNHEY and SVGAGI. DNA of the CDR3: TGTGCCAGCAGTTATACCAAGGGACCTCGGGAGACCCAGTACTTC. It yields the protein CASSYTKGPRETQYF.

This clonotype was detected only once. This sequence joins TRBV25-1 and TRBJ2-5; 7 nucleotides agree with TRBD2. This CDR3 spans 15 amino acids. The J segment lost 5 bases and the V segment lost 1 base, leaving 7 bases of the junction unmatched. Per the germline V gene, CDR1 is MGHDK and CDR2 is SYGVNS. The CDR3 sequence: CASSESIGEGETQYF. CDR3 nucleotide sequence: TGTGCCAGCAGTGAATCTATAGGGGAGGGGGAGACCCAGTACTTC.

The chain uses TRBV29-1 and TRBJ2-1, with D maybe TRBD2 (6 bases). Germline CDR1 SQVTM, CDR2 ANQGSEA. V lost 6 bases and J lost 7, with 22 bases in between. The CDR3 loop spans 15 amino acids. The CDR3 DNA reads TGCAGCGTGTACGTCCAGGGAGGTGTTGGGAATGAGCAGTTCTTC. Amino acid sequence: CSVYVQGGVGNEQFF.

The rearrangement links TRBV20-1 to TRBJ2-7; the match to TRBD1 covers 9 bases. Trimming cost V 6 bases and J 4 bases; bases outside gene matches: 7. CDR3 length: 13 residues. The germline V gene has CDR1 DFQATT and CDR2 SNEGSKA (reference sequence). CDR3 sequence: CSAAGTGQYEQYF. The CDR3 DNA reads as TGCAGTGCCGCCGGGACAGGGCAATACGAGCAGTACTTC.

The J gene is TRBJ2-5, the V gene TRBV5-1; D uncertain. The CDR3 has 14 residues. V dropped 0 bases and J dropped 2 bases, with 8 bases sitting between them. Looked up from germline, CDR1 is SGHRS and CDR2 is YFSETQ. The CDR3 DNA reads as TGCGCCAGCAGCTTGGATCCAAGGCAAGAGACCCAGTACTTC. Its protein product is CASSLDPRQETQYF.

The chain links TRBV7-9 to TRBJ1-2; the D is unclear. The CDR3 is 13 amino acids. Germline V gene data show CDR1 as SEHNR and CDR2 as FQNEAQ (reference sequence). V lost 5 bases, J lost 8 bases, and 15 bases lay in between. The CDR3 sequence is CASSPLEVGGYTF. CDR3 coding DNA: TGTGCCAGCAGCCCACTTGAAGTTGGCGGCTACACCTTC. Combining the CDR3 with reference TRBV7-9 and TRBJ1-2 gives the whole variable domain DTGVSQNPRHKITKRGQNVTFRCDPISEHNRLYWYRQTLGQGPEFLTYFQNEAQLEKSRLLSDRFSAERPKGSFSTLEIQRTEQGDSAMYLCASSPLEVGGYTFGSGTRLTVV.

This clonotype was counted only a few times. The chain employs TRBV3-1 and TRBJ2-5, with TRBD2 matching 9 bases. Germline assignment: CDR1 LGHDT and CDR2 YNNKEL (reference sequence). V trimming: 5 bases; J trimming: 4 bases; junction bases outside the gene matches: 5. CDR3 length: 14 residues. The CDR3: CASSLRGGRETQYF. CDR3 in DNA: TGTGCCAGCAGCTTGCGGGGGGGCCGAGAGACCCAGTACTTC.

In its sample, this clonotype was seen once. The chain links TRBV15 to TRBJ2-1, with 10 positions matching TRBD1. CDR3 length equals 15 residues. With V trimmed by 5 bases and J by 7 bases, 8 bases remained unmatched. Germline V gives CDR1 LNHNV, CDR2 YYDKDF (reference sequence). CDR3 sequence reads: CATSVRGQGLNEQFF. DNA of the CDR3: TGTGCCACCAGCGTTAGGGGACAGGGGTTAAATGAGCAGTTCTTC.

About this clonotype: At one boundary the junction diverges from the germline segment, which might be a read error. This chain joins TRBV3-1 and TRBJ1-4; tentatively, D is TRBD1 (6 bases). The germline V gene encodes CDR1 LGHDT and CDR2 YNNKEL (reference sequence). CDR3 length: 16 residues. The CDR3: CASSQRSGTTNEKLFF. The DNA of the CDR3 is TGTGCCAGCAGCCAGAGATCCGGGACAACAAATGAAAAACTGTTTTTT.